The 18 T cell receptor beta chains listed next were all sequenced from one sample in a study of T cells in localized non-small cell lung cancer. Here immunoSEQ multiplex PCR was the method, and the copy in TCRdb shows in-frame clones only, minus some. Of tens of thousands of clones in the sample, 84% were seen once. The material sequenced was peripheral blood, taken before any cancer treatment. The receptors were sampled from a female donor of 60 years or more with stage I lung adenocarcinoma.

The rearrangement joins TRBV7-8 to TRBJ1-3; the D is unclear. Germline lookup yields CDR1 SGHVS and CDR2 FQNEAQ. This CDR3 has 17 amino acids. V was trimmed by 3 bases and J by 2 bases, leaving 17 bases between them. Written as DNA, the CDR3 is TGTGCCAGCAGCTTTGGCTCGTCTGGGGTTCCTGGAAACACCATATATTTT. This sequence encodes CASSFGSSGVPGNTIYF.

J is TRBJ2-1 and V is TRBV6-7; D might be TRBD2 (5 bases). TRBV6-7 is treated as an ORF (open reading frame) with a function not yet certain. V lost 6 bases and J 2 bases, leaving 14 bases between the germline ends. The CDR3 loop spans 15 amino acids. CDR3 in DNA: TGTGCCAGCAGGGTAGAGGGATCACCCTACAATGAGCAGTTCTTC. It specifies CASRVEGSPYNEQFF.

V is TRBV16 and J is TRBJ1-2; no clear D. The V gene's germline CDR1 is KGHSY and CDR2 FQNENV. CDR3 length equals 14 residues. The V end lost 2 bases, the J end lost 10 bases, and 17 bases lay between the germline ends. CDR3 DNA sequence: TGTGCCAGCAGCCAAATGGTTTTGACACCTCTCTACACCTTC. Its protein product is CASSQMVLTPLYTF.

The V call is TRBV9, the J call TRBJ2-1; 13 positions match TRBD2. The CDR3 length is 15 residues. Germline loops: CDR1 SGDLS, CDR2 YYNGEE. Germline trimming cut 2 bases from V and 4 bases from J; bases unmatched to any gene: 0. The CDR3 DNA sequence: TGTGCCAGCAGCGTGACTAGCGGGGGGTACAATGAGCAGTTCTTC. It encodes CASSVTSGGYNEQFF.

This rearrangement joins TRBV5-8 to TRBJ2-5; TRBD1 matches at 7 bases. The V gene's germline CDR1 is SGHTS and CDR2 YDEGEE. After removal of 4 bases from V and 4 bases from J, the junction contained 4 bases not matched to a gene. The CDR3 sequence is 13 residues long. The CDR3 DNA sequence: TGTGCCAGCAGCATGACAGGGACAGAGACCCAGTACTTC. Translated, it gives CASSMTGTETQYF. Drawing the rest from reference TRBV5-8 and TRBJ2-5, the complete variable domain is EAGVTQSPTHLIKTRGQQATLRCSPISGHTSVYWYQQALGLGLQFLLWYDEGEERNRGNFPPRFSGRQFPNYSSELNVNALELEDSALYLCASSMTGTETQYFGPGTRLLVL.

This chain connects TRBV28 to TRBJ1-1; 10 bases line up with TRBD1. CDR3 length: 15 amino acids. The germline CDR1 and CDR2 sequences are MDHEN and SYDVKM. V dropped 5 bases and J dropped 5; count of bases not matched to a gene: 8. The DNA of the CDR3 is TGTGCCAGCAGTCAGGGGGGGACAGGGGTGACTGAAGCTTTCTTT. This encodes CASSQGGTGVTEAFF.

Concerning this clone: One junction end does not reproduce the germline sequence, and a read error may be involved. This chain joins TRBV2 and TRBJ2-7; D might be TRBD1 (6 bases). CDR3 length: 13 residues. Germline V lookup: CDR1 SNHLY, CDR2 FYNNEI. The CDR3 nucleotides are TGTGCCAGCAGTGAAGACATGTCAGGGGCCCCCCACTTC. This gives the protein CASSEDMSGAPHF.

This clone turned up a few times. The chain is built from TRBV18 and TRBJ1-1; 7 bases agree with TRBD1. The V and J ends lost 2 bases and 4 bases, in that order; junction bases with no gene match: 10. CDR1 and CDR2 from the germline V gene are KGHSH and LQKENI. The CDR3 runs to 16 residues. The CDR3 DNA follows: TGTGCCAGCTCACCATCACAGGGGATGGGGTCCACTGAAGCTTTCTTT. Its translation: CASSPSQGMGSTEAFF.

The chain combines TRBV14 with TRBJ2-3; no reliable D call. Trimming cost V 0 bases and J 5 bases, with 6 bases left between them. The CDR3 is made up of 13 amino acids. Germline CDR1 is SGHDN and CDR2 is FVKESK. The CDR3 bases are TGTGCCAGCAGCCAAGATTGGGAAGATACGCAGTATTTT. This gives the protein CASSQDWEDTQYF. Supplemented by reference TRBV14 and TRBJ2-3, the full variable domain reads EAGVTQFPSHSVIEKGQTVTLRCDPISGHDNLYWYRRVMGKEIKFLLHFVKESKQDESGMPNNRFLAERTGGTYSTLKVQPAELEDSGVYFCASSQDWEDTQYFGPGTRLTVL.

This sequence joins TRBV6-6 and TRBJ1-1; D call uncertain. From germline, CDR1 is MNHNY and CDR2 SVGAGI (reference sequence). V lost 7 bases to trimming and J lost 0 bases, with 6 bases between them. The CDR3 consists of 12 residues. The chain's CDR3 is CASMRVNTEAFF. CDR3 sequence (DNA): TGTGCCAGCATGAGGGTGAACACTGAAGCTTTCTTT.

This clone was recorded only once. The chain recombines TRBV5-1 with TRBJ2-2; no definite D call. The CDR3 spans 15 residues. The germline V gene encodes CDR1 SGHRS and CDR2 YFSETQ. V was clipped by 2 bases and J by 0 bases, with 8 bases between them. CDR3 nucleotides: TGCGCCAGCAGCTTCGACGGATCGAACACCGGGGAGCTGTTTTTT. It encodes CASSFDGSNTGELFF.

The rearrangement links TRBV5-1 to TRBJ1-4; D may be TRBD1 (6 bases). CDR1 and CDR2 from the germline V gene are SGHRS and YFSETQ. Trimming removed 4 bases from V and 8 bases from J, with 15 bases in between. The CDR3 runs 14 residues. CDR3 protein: CASSTTGQGEKLFF. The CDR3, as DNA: TGCGCCAGCAGCACCACAGGGCAGGGGGAAAAACTGTTTTTT.

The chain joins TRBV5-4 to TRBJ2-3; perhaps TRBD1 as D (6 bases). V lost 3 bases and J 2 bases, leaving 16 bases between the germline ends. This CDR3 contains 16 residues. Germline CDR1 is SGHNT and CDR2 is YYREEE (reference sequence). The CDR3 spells CASSSLRDRPTDTQYF. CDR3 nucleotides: TGTGCCAGCAGCTCCCTACGTGACAGGCCCACAGATACGCAGTATTTT.

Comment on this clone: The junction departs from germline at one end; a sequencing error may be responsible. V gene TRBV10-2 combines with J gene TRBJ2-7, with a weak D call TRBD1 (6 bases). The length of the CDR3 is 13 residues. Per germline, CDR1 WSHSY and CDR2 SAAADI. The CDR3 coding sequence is TGCGCCAGCACTGAGGACAGACTCTACGAGCAGTACTTC. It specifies CASTEDRLYEQYF.

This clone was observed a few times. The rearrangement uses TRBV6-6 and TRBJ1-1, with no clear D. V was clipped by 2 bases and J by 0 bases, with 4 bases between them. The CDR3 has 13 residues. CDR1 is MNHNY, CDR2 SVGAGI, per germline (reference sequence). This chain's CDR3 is CASSYRLNTEAFF. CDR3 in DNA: TGTGCCAGCAGTTACAGACTGAACACTGAAGCTTTCTTT.

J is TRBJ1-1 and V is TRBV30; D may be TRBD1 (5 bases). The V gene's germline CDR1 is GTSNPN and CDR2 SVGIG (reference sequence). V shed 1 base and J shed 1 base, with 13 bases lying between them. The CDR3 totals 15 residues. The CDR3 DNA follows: TGTGCCTGGAGTGGCGACAGAGTGTCGAACACTGAAGCTTTCTTT. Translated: CAWSGDRVSNTEAFF.

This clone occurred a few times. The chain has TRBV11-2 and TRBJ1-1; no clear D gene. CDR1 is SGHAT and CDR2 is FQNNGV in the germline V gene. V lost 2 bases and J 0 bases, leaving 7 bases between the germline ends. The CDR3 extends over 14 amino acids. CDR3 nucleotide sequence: TGTGCCAGCAGCTTAAGAGACATGAACACTGAAGCTTTCTTT. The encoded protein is CASSLRDMNTEAFF.

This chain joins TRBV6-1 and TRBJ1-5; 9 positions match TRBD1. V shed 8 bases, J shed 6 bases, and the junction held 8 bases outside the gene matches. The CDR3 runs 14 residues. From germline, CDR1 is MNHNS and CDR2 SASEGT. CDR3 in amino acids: CASVRTGDFQPQHF. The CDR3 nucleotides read TGTGCCAGCGTACGGACAGGGGATTTTCAGCCCCAGCATTTT.